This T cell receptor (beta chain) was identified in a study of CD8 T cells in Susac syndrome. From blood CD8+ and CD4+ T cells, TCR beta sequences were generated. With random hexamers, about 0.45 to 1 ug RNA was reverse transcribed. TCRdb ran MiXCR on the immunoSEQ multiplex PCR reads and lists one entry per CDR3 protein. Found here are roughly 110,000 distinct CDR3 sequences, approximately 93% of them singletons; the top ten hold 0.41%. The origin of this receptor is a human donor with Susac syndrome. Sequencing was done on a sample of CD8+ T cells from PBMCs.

The CDR3 is CASSEGTGGLETQYF. The CDR3 nucleotides read TGTGCCAGCAGTGAAGGGACAGGGGGCTTAGAGACCCAGTACTTC. The rearrangement links TRBV2 to TRBJ2-5; 11 bases fit TRBD1. CDR1 is SNHLY and CDR2 is FYNNEI in the germline V gene. The CDR3 has 15 residues. V lost 1 base, J lost 4 bases, and 2 bases stayed unmatched.